The 3 T cell receptor beta chains below come from one sample, sequenced in a study of blood T cell repertoires in COVID-19. Data came from immunoSEQ multiplex PCR; TCRdb stores just in-frame clones and leaves some out. The table has around 180,000 clones, approximately 85% seen once. The specimen sequenced was peripheral blood. These receptors all come from a man in his 60s with acute or convalescent COVID-19.

This chain connects TRBV15 to TRBJ2-7, with TRBD2 identical over 11 bases. The V gene's germline CDR1 is LNHNV and CDR2 YYDKDF (reference sequence). This CDR3 contains 18 residues. J gave up 0 bases and V 1 base, and 8 bases lay outside the gene matches. The CDR3 DNA is TGTGCCACCAGCAGAGCCGGGACTAGCGGAACCGCCTCCTACGAGCAGTACTTC. Protein: CATSRAGTSGTASYEQYF.

This clone showed up just a few times. This chain's CDR3 is CASSSTGSSSPLHF. The DNA for the CDR3 is TGTGCCAGCAGTTCGACAGGGTCTAGCTCACCCCTCCACTTT. This sequence joins TRBV28 and TRBJ1-6; TRBD1 aligns across 7 bases. V shed 4 bases, J shed 10 bases, and the junction held 7 bases outside the gene matches. CDR3 size: 14 residues. The V gene's germline CDR1 is MDHEN and CDR2 SYDVKM.

The genes are TRBV29-1 and TRBJ1-1; 8 bases align to TRBD1. CDR3 size: 13 residues. Germline loops: CDR1 SQVTM, CDR2 ANQGSEA. Trimming cost V 8 bases and J 4 bases; bases outside gene matches: 9. In DNA form, the CDR3 reads TGCAGCATTCTCAGGGGGCTTAGCACTGAAGCTTTCTTT. It encodes CSILRGLSTEAFF.